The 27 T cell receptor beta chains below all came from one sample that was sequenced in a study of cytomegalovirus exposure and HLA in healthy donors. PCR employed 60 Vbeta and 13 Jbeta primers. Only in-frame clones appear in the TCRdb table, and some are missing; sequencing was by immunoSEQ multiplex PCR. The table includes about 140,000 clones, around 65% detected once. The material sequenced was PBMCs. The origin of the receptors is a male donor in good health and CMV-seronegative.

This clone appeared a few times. The CDR3 region has the DNA TGTGCCATCAGTGAAAACGTGGACAGGGGCTACACCTTC. Translated: CAISENVDRGYTF. The chain uses TRBV10-3 and TRBJ1-2; TRBD1 aligns across 7 bases. Germline V CDR1 and CDR2: ENHRY, SYGVKD. This CDR3 is 13 amino acids long. The trim removed 3 bases at V and 8 bases at J, leaving 6 bases unmatched.

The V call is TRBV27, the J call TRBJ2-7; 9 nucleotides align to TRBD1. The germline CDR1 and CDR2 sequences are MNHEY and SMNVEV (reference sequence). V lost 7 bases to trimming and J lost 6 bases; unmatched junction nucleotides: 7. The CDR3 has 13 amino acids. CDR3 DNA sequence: TGTGCCAGCACCAGGACAGGGGCGAGCGAGCAGTACTTC. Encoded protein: CASTRTGASEQYF.

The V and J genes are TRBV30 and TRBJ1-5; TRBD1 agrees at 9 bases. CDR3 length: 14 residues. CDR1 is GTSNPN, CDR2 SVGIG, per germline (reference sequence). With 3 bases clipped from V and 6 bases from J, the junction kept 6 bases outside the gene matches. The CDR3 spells CAWSRDREAQPQHF. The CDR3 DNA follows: TGTGCCTGGAGCCGGGACAGGGAGGCTCAGCCCCAGCATTTT. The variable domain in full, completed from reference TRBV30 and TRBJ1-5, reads SQTIHQWPATLVQPVGSPLSLECTVEGTSNPNLYWYRQAAGRGLQLLFYSVGIGQISSEVPQNLSASRPQDRQFILSSKKLLLSDSGFYLCAWSRDREAQPQHFGDGTRLSIL.

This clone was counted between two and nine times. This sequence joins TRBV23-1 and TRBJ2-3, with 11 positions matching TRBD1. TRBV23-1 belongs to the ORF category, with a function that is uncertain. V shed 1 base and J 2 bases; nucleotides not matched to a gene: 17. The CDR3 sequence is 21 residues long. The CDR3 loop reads CASSQFSRLGTGGPHTDTQYF. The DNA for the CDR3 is TGCGCCAGCAGTCAATTCTCGAGATTGGGGACAGGGGGTCCCCACACAGATACGCAGTATTTT.

CDR3 protein: CSGGGTGNNYGYTF. In DNA form, the CDR3 reads TGCAGCGGAGGGGGGACAGGCAATAACTATGGCTACACCTTC. The chain couples TRBV29-1 to TRBJ1-2, with 8 bases aligning to TRBD1. The length of the CDR3 is 14 residues. Germline-derived CDR1 and CDR2 are SQVTM and ANQGSEA. The ends lost 7 bases at V and 1 base at J; junction bases unmatched: 8.

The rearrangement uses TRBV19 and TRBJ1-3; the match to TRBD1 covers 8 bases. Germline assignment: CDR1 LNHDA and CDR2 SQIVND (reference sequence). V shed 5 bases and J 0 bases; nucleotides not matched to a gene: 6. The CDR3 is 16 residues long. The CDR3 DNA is TGTGCCAGTAGTGAGGGACAGGCACACTCTGGAAACACCATATATTTT. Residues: CASSEGQAHSGNTIYF.

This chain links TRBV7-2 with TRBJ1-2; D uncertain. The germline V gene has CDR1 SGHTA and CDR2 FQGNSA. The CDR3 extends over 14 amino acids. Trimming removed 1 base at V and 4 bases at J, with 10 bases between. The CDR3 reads CASSLEREGYGYTF. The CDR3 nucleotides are TGTGCCAGCAGCTTAGAACGGGAGGGCTATGGCTACACCTTC.

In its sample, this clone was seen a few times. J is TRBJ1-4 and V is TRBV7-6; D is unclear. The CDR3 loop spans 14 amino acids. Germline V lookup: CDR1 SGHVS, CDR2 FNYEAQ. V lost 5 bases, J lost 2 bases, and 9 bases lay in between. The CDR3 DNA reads TGTGCCAGCAGCGCGTCAACGACTAATGAAAAACTGTTTTTT. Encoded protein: CASSASTTNEKLFF.

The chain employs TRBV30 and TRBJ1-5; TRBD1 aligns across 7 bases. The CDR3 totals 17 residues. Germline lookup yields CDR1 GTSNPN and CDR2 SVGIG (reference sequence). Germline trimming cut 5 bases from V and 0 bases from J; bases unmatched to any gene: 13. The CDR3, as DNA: TGTGCCTGGGGCCAAGGGACAGAACTTTTTAGCAATCAGCCCCAGCATTTT. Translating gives CAWGQGTELFSNQPQHF.

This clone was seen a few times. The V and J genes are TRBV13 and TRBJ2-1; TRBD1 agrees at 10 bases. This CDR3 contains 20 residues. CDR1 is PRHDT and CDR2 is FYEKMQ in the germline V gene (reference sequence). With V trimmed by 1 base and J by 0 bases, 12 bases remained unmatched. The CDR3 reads CASSLVGGTGDLSSYNEQFF. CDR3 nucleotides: TGTGCCAGCAGCTTAGTGGGCGGGACAGGGGACCTGAGCTCCTACAATGAGCAGTTCTTC.

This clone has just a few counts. The CDR3 region is CASSLGYGTSGVETQYF. The CDR3 region has the DNA TGTGCCAGCAGCTTGGGATACGGGACTAGCGGGGTGGAGACCCAGTACTTC. The chain couples TRBV5-8 to TRBJ2-5; 13 bases are a match to TRBD2. Germline V gives CDR1 SGHTS, CDR2 YDEGEE. This CDR3 spans 17 amino acids. With V trimmed by 0 bases and J by 5 bases, 7 bases remained unmatched.

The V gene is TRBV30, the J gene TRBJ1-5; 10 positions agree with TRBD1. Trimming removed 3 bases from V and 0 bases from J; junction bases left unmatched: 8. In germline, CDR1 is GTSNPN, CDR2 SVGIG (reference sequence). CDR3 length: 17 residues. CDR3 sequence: CAWRGGTGEYSNQPQHF. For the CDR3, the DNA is TGTGCCTGGAGGGGGGGGACAGGGGAATATAGCAATCAGCCCCAGCATTTT.

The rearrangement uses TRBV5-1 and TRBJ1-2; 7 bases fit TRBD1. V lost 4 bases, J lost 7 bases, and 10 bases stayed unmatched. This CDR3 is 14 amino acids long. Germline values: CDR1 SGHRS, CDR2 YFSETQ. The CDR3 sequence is CASSPQTGTGGYTF. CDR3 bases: TGCGCCAGCAGCCCGCAGACAGGGACCGGTGGCTACACCTTC.

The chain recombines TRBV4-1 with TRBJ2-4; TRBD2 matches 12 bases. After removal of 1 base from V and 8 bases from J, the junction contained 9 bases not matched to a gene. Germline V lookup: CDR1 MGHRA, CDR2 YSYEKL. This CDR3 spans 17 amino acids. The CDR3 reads CASSQGASGGGLYIQYF. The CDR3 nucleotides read TGCGCCAGCAGCCAAGGGGCTAGCGGGGGGGGTCTTTACATTCAGTACTTC.

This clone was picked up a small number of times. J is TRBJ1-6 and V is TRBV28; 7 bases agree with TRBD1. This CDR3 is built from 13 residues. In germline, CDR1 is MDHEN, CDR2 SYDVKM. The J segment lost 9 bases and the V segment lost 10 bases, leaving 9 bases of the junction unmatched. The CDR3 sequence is CATTTGDGSPLHF. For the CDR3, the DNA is TGTGCCACCACCACAGGGGATGGTTCACCCCTCCACTTT.

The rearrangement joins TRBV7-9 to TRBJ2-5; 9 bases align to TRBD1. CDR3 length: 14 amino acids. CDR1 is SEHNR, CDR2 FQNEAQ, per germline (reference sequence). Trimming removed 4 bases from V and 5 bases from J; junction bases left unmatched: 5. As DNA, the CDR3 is TGTGCCAGCAGCTCCAACAGGGGGCGGGAGACCCAGTACTTC. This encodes CASSSNRGRETQYF.

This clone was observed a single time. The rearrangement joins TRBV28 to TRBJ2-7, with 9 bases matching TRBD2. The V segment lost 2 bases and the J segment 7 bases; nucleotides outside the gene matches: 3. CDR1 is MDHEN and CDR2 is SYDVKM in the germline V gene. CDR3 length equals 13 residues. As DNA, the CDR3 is TGTGCCAGCAGTTTAGGACTAGCGTGGGAGCAGTACTTC. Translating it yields CASSLGLAWEQYF.

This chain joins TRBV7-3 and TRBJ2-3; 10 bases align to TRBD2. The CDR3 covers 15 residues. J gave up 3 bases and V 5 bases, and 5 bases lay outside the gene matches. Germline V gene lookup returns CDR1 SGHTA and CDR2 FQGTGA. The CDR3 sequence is CASSDLSGGTDTQYF. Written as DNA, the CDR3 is TGTGCCAGCAGCGACCTTAGCGGGGGGACAGATACGCAGTATTTT.

CDR3 DNA sequence: TGTGCCAGCAGCCCTCGGGACAGGTCCTTCGATGAGCAGTTCTTC. Protein: CASSPRDRSFDEQFF. The rearrangement links TRBV5-4 to TRBJ2-1; 8 positions match TRBD1. Germline lookup yields CDR1 SGHNT and CDR2 YYREEE (reference sequence). Trimming removed 4 bases from V and 8 bases from J; junction bases left unmatched: 11. The CDR3 is 15 residues long.

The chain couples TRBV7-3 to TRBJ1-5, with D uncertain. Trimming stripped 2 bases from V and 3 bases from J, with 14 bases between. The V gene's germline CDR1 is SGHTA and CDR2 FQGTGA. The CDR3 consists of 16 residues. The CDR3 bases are TGTGCCAGCAGCTTATTTGTACAGTTCTTCAATCAGCCCCAGCATTTT. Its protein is CASSLFVQFFNQPQHF.

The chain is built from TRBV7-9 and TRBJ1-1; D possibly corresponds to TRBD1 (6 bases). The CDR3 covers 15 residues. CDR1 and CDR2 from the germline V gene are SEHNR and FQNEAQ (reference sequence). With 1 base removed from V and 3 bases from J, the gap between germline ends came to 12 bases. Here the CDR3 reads CASSLGGGADTEAFF. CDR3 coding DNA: TGTGCCAGCAGCTTAGGAGGGGGGGCAGACACTGAAGCTTTCTTT.

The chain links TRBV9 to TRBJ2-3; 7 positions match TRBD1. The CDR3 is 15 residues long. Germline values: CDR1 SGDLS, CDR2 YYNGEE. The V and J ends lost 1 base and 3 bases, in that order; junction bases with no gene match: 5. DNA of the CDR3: TGTGCCAGCAGCGTATCCCCAGGGGGAACAGATACGCAGTATTTT. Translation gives CASSVSPGGTDTQYF. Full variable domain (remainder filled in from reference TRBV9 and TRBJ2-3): DSGVTQTPKHLITATGQRVTLRCSPRSGDLSVYWYQQSLDQGLQFLIQYYNGEERAKGNILERFSAQQFPDLHSELNLSSLELGDSALYFCASSVSPGGTDTQYFGPGTRLTVL.

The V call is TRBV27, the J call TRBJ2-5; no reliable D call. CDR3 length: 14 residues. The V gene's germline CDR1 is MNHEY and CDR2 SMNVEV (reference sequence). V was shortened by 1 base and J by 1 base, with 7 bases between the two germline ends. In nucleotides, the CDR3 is TGTGCCAGCAGTTTATTCTCAGGCCAAGAGACCCAGTACTTC. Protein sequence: CASSLFSGQETQYF.

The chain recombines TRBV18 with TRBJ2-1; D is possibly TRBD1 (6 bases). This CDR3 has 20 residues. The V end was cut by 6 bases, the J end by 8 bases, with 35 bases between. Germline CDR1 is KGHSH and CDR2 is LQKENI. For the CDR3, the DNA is TGTGCCAGCTCGCCAGCCGGGACACAGGTCTACCTTTCCACCGGGGATGAGCAGTTCTTC. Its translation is CASSPAGTQVYLSTGDEQFF.

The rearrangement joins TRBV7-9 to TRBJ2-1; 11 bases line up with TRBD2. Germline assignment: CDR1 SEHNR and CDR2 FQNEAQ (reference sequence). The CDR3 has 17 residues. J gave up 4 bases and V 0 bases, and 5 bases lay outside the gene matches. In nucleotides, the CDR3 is TGTGCCAGCAGCTTAGCGTTAGCGGGGGGGCGTTACAATGAGCAGTTCTTC. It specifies CASSLALAGGRYNEQFF.

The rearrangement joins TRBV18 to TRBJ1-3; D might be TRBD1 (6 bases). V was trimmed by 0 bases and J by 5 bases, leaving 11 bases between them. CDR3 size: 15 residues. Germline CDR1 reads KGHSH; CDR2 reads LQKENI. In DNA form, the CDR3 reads TGTGCCAGCTCACCACCTTTCACAGGGAGAAACACCATATATTTT. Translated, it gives CASSPPFTGRNTIYF.

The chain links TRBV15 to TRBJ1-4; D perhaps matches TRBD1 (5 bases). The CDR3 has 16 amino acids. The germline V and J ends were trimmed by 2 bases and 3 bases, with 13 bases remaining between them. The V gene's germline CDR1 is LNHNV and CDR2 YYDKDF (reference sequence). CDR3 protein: CATSRTSTDSNEKLFF. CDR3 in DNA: TGTGCCACCAGCAGAACCTCGACAGACTCTAATGAAAAACTGTTTTTT.